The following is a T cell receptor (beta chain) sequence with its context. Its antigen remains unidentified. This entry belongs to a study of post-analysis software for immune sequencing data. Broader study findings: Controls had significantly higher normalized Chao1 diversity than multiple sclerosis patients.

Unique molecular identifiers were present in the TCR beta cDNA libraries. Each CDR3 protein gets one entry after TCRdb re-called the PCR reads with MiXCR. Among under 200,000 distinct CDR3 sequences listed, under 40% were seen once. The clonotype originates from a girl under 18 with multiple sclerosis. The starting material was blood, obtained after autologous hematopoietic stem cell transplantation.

CDR3 sequence (DNA): TGTGCCAGCAGTCCCGGAGGGGGGGAGACCCAGTACTTC. Translation: CASSPGGGETQYF. The V and J genes are TRBV28 and TRBJ2-5; D possibly uses TRBD1 or TRBD2 (6 bases each). CDR3 length: 13 residues. From germline, CDR1 is MDHEN and CDR2 SYDVKM. The V end lost 5 bases, the J end lost 5 bases, and 12 bases lay between the germline ends. The entire variable domain, with the rest obtained from reference TRBV28 and TRBJ2-5, is as follows: DVKVTQSSRYLVKRTGEKVFLECVQDMDHENMFWYRQDPGLGLRLIYFSYDVKMKEKGDIPEGYSVSREKKERFSLILESASTNQTSMYLCASSPGGGETQYFGPGTRLLVL.